The next 6 T cell receptor beta chains were all read from a single sample in a study of blood T cell repertoires in COVID-19. The method was immunoSEQ multiplex PCR; TCRdb's version includes in-frame clones alone and lacks a portion of them. The data hold 200,000 to 250,000 clones, with about 90% observed a single time. The sequenced material came from PBMCs or T cells enriched from blood (not recorded which). These receptors were taken from a young woman with acute COVID-19.

This clone has only a few counts. The V and J genes are TRBV28 and TRBJ2-7; 7 bases are a match to TRBD1. The CDR3 spans 15 residues. Germline V lookup: CDR1 MDHEN, CDR2 SYDVKM. Trimming at V came to 10 bases and at J to 6 bases, leaving 18 bases not matched to a gene. The CDR3 bases are TGTGCCACCACGAGAGTTAAAGGGACAGCCAGCGAGCAGTACTTC. Translating it yields CATTRVKGTASEQYF. Combining the CDR3 with reference TRBV28 and TRBJ2-7 gives the whole variable domain DVKVTQSSRYLVKRTGEKVFLECVQDMDHENMFWYRQDPGLGLRLIYFSYDVKMKEKGDIPEGYSVSREKKERFSLILESASTNQTSMYLCATTRVKGTASEQYFGPGTRLTVT.

This sequence joins TRBV6-2 or TRBV6-3 and TRBJ2-7, with a tentative D call TRBD1 (5 bases). The V gene lost 6 bases and the J gene lost 0 bases, with 15 bases spanning the gap. Germline CDR1 and CDR2: MNHEY and SVGEGT. The CDR3 runs to 15 residues. The CDR3 DNA sequence: TGTGCCAGCAGATACCTAACAGGCTCCTCCTACGAGCAGTACTTC. Amino acids: CASRYLTGSSYEQYF.

The CDR3 sequence is CASSMVHSPYEKLFF. DNA of the CDR3: TGTGCCAGTAGTATGGTCCACAGCCCCTATGAAAAACTGTTTTTT. The rearrangement joins TRBV19 to TRBJ1-4; D is ambiguous. CDR1 and CDR2 from the germline V gene are LNHDA and SQIVND (reference sequence). Trimming took off 3 bases at V and 6 bases at J, with 14 bases between the two ends. The CDR3 runs 15 residues.

The CDR3 bases are TGTGCCAGCAGCGTAGAGGGACAGGGGTCTGGCTACACCTTC. Residues: CASSVEGQGSGYTF. V gene TRBV9 combines with J gene TRBJ1-2; 10 bases agree with TRBD1. The CDR3 is made up of 14 amino acids. Germline CDR1 is SGDLS and CDR2 is YYNGEE. Trimming cost V 0 bases and J 7 bases; bases outside gene matches: 3.

The chain has TRBV4-3 and TRBJ2-1, with a weak D call TRBD2 (5 bases). The CDR3 has 16 residues. CDR1 is LGHNA, CDR2 YSLEER, per germline. The ends were cut back, 1 base at V and 0 bases at J, with 10 bases in the middle. Written as DNA, the CDR3 is TGCGCCAGCAGCCAAGTACACGGGAACTCCTACAATGAGCAGTTCTTC. It is translated as CASSQVHGNSYNEQFF.

This clone came up a few times. CDR3 nucleotides: TGTGCCAGCAGCTTGGGGGTCGACTACACTGAAGCTTTCTTT. It specifies CASSLGVDYTEAFF. The chain is built from TRBV5-5 and TRBJ1-1; D unresolved. Germline-derived CDR1 and CDR2 are SGHKS and YYEKEE (reference sequence). There are 14 residues in the CDR3. The V end lost 0 bases, the J end lost 3 bases, and 9 bases lay between the germline ends.